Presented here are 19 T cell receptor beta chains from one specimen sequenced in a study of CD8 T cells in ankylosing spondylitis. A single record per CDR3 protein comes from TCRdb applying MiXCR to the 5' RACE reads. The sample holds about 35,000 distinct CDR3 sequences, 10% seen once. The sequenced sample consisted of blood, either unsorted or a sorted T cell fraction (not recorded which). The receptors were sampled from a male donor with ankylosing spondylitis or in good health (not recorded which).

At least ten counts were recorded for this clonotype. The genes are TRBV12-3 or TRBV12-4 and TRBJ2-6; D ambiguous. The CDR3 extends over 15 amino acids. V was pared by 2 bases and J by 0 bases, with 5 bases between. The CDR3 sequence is CASSLSISGANVLTF. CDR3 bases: TGTGCCAGCAGTTTATCAATCTCTGGGGCCAACGTCCTGACTTTC.

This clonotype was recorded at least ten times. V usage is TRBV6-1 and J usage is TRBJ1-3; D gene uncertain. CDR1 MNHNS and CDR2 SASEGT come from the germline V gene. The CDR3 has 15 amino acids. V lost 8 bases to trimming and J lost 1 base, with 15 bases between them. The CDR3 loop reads CASGSGRTSGNTIYF. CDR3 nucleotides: TGTGCCAGCGGATCCGGGAGGACGTCTGGAAACACCATATATTTT.

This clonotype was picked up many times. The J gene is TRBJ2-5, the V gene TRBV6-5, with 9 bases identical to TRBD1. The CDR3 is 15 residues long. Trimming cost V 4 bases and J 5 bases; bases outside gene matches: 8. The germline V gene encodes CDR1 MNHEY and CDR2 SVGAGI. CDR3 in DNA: TGTGCCAGCAGTTCAACAGGGGGCGCGGGTGAGACCCAGTACTTC. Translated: CASSSTGGAGETQYF.

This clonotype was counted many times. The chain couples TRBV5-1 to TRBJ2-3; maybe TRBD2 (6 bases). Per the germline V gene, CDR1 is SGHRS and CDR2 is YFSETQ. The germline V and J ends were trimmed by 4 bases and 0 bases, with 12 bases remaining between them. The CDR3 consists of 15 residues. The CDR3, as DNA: TGCGCCAGCAGCACCCCGGGGAGGAGCACAGATACGCAGTATTTT. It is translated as CASSTPGRSTDTQYF.

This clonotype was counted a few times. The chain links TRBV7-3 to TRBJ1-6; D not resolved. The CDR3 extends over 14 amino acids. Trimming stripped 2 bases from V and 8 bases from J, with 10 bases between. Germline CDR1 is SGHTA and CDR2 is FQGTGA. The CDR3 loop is CASSLAAEYSPLHF. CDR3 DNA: TGTGCCAGCAGCTTAGCGGCAGAATATTCACCCCTCCACTTT.

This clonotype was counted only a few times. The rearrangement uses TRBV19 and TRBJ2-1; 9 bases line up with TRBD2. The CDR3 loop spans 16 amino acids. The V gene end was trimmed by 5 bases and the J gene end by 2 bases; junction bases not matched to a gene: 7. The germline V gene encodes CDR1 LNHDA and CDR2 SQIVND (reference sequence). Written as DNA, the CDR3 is TGTGCCAGTAGTCCAATAACTAGCGGGCCCTACAATGAGCAGTTCTTC. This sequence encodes CASSPITSGPYNEQFF.

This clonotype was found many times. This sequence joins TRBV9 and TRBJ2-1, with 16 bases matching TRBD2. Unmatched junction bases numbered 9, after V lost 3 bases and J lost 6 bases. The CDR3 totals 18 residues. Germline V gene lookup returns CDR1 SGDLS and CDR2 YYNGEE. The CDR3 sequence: CASSDGTSGRALSNEQFF. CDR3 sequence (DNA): TGTGCCAGCAGCGACGGGACTAGCGGGAGGGCCCTCAGCAATGAGCAGTTCTTC.

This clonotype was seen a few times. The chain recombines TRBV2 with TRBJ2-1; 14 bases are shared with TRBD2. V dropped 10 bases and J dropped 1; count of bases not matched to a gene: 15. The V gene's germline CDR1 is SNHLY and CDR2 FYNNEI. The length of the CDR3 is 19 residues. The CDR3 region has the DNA TGTGCCATCACCCACCCGACTAGCGGGAGGGCCCAATCCTACAATGAGCAGTTCTTC. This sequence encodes CAITHPTSGRAQSYNEQFF.

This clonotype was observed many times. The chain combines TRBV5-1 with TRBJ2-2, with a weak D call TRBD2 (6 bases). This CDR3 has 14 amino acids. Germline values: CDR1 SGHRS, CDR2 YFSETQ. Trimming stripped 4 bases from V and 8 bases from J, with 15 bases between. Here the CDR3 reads CASSPGTPGGELFF. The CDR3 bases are TGCGCCAGCAGCCCCGGGACTCCTGGGGGGGAGCTGTTTTTT.

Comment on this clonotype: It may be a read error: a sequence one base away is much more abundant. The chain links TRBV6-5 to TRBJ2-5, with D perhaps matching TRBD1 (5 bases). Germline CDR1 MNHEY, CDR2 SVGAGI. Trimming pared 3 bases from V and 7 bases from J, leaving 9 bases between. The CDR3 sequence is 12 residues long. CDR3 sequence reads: CASSYDSRTQYF. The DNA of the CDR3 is TGTGCCAGCAGTTATGACAGCAGGACCCAGTACTTC.

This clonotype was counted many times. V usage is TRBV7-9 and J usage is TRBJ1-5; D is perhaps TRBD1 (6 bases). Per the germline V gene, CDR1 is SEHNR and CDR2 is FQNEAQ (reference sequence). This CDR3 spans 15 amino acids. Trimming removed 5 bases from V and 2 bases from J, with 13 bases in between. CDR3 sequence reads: CASSPGGLGNQPQHF. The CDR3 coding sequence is TGTGCCAGCAGCCCCGGGGGGCTAGGCAATCAGCCCCAGCATTTT.

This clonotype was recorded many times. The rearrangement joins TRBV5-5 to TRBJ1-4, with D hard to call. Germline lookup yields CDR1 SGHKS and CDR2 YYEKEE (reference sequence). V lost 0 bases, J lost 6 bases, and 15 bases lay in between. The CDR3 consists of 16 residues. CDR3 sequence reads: CASSLASSPRHEKLFF. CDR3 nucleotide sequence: TGTGCCAGCAGCTTGGCCAGTTCACCTAGGCATGAAAAACTGTTTTTT.

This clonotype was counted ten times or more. The CDR3 loop reads CASSLARGRVHEQYF. CDR3 nucleotide sequence: TGTGCCAGCAGCTTAGCTCGCGGGAGGGTCCACGAGCAGTACTTC. The chain uses TRBV11-1 and TRBJ2-7, with TRBD2 identical over 9 bases. CDR3 length: 15 residues. Germline CDR1 reads SGHAT; CDR2 reads FQDESV (reference sequence). The V and J ends lost 0 bases and 5 bases, in that order; junction bases with no gene match: 5. The full variable domain, completed using reference TRBV11-1 and TRBJ2-7, is EAEVAQSPRYKITEKSQAVAFWCDPISGHATLYWYRQILGQGPELLVQFQDESVVDDSQLPKDRFSAERLKGVDSTLKIQPAELGDSAMYLCASSLARGRVHEQYFGPGTRLTVT.

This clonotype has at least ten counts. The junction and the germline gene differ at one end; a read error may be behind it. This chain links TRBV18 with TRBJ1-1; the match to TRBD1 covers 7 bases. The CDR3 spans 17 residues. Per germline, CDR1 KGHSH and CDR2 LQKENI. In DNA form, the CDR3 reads TGTGCCAGCTCATCGCGAACCCGGACAGGAGGGAACGCTGAAGCTTTCTTT. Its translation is CASSSRTRTGGNAEAFF.

The CDR3 reads CASGPGGEGKETQYF. The CDR3, as DNA: TGTGCCAGCGGCCCAGGGGGCGAAGGGAAAGAGACCCAGTACTTC. V gene TRBV28 combines with J gene TRBJ2-5; 8 nucleotides agree with TRBD1. After removal of 8 bases from V and 3 bases from J, the junction contained 11 bases not matched to a gene. The CDR3 loop spans 15 amino acids. Germline values: CDR1 MDHEN, CDR2 SYDVKM.

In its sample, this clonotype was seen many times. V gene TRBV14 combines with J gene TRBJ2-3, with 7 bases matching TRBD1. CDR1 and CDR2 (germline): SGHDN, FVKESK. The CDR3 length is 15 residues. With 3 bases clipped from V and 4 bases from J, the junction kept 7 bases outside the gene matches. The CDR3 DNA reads TGTGCCAGCAGCCAGAGGGGGCGACTGGCAGATACGCAGTATTTT. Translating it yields CASSQRGRLADTQYF.

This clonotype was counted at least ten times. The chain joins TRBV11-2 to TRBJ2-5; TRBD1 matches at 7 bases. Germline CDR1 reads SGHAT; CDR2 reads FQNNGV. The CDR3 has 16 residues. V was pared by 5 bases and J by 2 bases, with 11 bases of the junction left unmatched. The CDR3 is CASSPFRDRKQETQYF. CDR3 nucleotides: TGTGCCAGCAGCCCTTTTAGGGACAGAAAACAAGAGACCCAGTACTTC.

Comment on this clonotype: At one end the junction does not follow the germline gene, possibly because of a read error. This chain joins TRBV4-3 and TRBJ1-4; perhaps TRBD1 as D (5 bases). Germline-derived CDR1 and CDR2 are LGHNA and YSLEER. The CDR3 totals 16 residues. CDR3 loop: CARSQEFGRTNEKLFF. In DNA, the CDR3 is TGCGCCAGGAGCCAAGAATTCGGCAGGACAAATGAAAAACTGTTTTTT.

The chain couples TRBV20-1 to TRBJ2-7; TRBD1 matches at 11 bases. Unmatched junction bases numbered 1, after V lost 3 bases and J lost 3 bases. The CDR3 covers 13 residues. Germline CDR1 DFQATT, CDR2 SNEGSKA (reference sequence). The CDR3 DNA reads TGCAGTGCTAGGGGGACAGGGGGCTACGAGCAGTACTTC. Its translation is CSARGTGGYEQYF.